The 7 T cell receptor beta chains below were found in one sample sequenced in a study of cytomegalovirus exposure and HLA in healthy donors. Both 60 Vbeta primers and 13 Jbeta primers went into the PCR. The data were produced by immunoSEQ multiplex PCR, yet TCRdb's version contains in-frame clones alone and is incomplete. There are some 240,000 clones in the sample; 85% to 95% occur only once, and 1.7% lies in the top ten. Sequencing was performed on PBMCs. Receptors were obtained from a girl aged 2 to 10 in good health and CMV-seronegative.

The chain has TRBV27 and TRBJ2-7; 16 bases fit TRBD2. The CDR3 is 15 amino acids. Unmatched junction bases numbered 3, after V lost 8 bases and J lost 2 bases. Germline loops: CDR1 MNHEY, CDR2 SMNVEV (reference sequence). CDR3: CASSGLAGGPYEQYF. The CDR3 bases are TGTGCCAGCTCGGGACTAGCGGGAGGGCCCTACGAGCAGTACTTC.

This rearrangement joins TRBV30 to TRBJ1-3; no reliable D call. In germline, CDR1 is GTSNPN, CDR2 SVGIG (reference sequence). The length of the CDR3 is 15 residues. V lost 0 bases and J 0 bases, leaving 9 bases between the germline ends. The chain's CDR3 is CAWSVRAYSGNTIYF. The CDR3 DNA sequence: TGTGCCTGGAGTGTGAGGGCGTACTCTGGAAACACCATATATTTT.

V is TRBV18 and J is TRBJ2-7, with a weak D call TRBD2 (6 bases). From germline, CDR1 is KGHSH and CDR2 LQKENI. The CDR3 has 15 residues. The germline V and J ends were trimmed by 0 bases and 0 bases, with 9 bases remaining between them. CDR3: CASSPPAGHSYEQYF. DNA for the CDR3: TGTGCCAGCTCACCACCAGCGGGTCACTCCTACGAGCAGTACTTC.

This sequence joins TRBV28 and TRBJ1-6; D is perhaps TRBD1 (6 bases). Trimming stripped 7 bases from V and 4 bases from J, with 11 bases between. This CDR3 region has 14 residues. The germline CDR1 and CDR2 sequences are MDHEN and SYDVKM. This chain's CDR3 is CASNRDGYNSPLHF. The DNA of the CDR3 is TGTGCCAGCAACAGGGACGGTTATAATTCACCCCTCCACTTT.

This clone was detected only once. The chain carries TRBV10-1 and TRBJ1-6; no clear D gene. The CDR3 totals 13 residues. Germline CDR1 WNHNN, CDR2 SYGVQD (reference sequence). V lost 9 bases and J lost 6, with 12 bases in between. CDR3 DNA: TGCGCCAGTTCTGAGCTCGTTAATTCACCCCTCCACTTT. This codes for CASSELVNSPLHF.

The chain carries TRBV5-4 and TRBJ2-3, with 7 bases matching TRBD2. The CDR3 is 17 amino acids. CDR1 SGHNT and CDR2 YYREEE come from the germline V gene (reference sequence). J gave up 0 bases and V 5 bases, and 12 bases lay outside the gene matches. The CDR3 sequence: CASSGVGRDYSTDTQYF. The CDR3 region has the DNA TGTGCCAGCAGTGGGGTGGGGCGGGACTATAGCACAGATACGCAGTATTTT.

The chain carries TRBV6-5 and TRBJ2-4; TRBD1 might be the D (5 bases). V was trimmed by 4 bases and J by 8 bases, leaving 18 bases between them. The CDR3 has 15 amino acids. Germline assignment: CDR1 MNHEY and CDR2 SVGAGI. CDR3 nucleotides: TGTGCCAGCAGTTGGACCCGACGGGTAGGGGACATTCAGTACTTC. Its protein product is CASSWTRRVGDIQYF.